The next 31 T cell receptor beta chains were all read from a single sample in a study of CD8 T cells in ankylosing spondylitis. A single record per CDR3 protein comes from TCRdb applying MiXCR to the 5' RACE reads. The table shows about 250,000 distinct CDR3 sequences, with roughly 32% occurring only once. Sequenced sample: blood, either unsorted or a sorted T cell fraction (not recorded which). The receptors originated from a male donor with ankylosing spondylitis or in good health (not recorded which).

The chain combines TRBV5-1 with TRBJ2-5; D might be TRBD1 (6 bases). V was shortened by 3 bases and J by 3 bases, with 21 bases between the two germline ends. Germline loops: CDR1 SGHRS, CDR2 YFSETQ. This CDR3 has 17 residues. The CDR3 loop is CASSWGPQGIKKETQYF. CDR3 nucleotides: TGCGCCAGCAGCTGGGGGCCACAGGGTATCAAAAAAGAGACCCAGTACTTC.

The chain joins TRBV6-1 to TRBJ2-1, with 10 bases fitting TRBD2. Germline V CDR1 and CDR2: MNHNS, SASEGT. This CDR3 spans 16 amino acids. J gave up 6 bases and V 5 bases, and 10 bases lay outside the gene matches. CDR3 sequence reads: CASSLPSGGAGNEQFF. The CDR3 DNA reads TGTGCCAGCAGTCTCCCCAGCGGGGGGGCCGGCAATGAGCAGTTCTTC.

This chain connects TRBV12-3 or TRBV12-4 to TRBJ2-5; 8 bases map to TRBD2. V lost 7 bases to trimming and J lost 3 bases; unmatched junction nucleotides: 13. This CDR3 comprises 16 residues. CDR3 bases: TGTGCCAGCACCGCCAAACGGTCAGCGGGGGAAGAGACCCAGTACTTC. Translated, it gives CASTAKRSAGEETQYF.

There are a few counts of this clonotype. The chain recombines TRBV20-1 with TRBJ2-7; 8 bases line up with TRBD2. This CDR3 region has 15 residues. V lost 6 bases to trimming and J lost 1 base; unmatched junction nucleotides: 11. The germline V gene has CDR1 DFQATT and CDR2 SNEGSKA (reference sequence). The CDR3 nucleotides are TGCAGTGCCAAGCCACTAGCGGTGTATTCCTACGAGCAGTACTTC. Protein product: CSAKPLAVYSYEQYF.

At least ten counts were recorded for this clonotype. The gene calls are TRBV5-1 and TRBJ2-1; TRBD1 aligns across 7 bases. Germline-derived CDR1 and CDR2 are SGHRS and YFSETQ. Unmatched junction bases numbered 1, after V lost 3 bases and J lost 1 base. The CDR3 is 14 amino acids. In DNA, the CDR3 is TGCGCCAGCAGCTCGGGACAGTCCTACAATGAGCAGTTCTTC. It codes for CASSSGQSYNEQFF.

The chain uses TRBV5-1 and TRBJ2-1; D is perhaps TRBD1 or TRBD2 (6 bases each). Germline CDR1 and CDR2: SGHRS and YFSETQ. The CDR3 runs 15 residues. Trimming left V 5 bases short and J 0 bases short, with 12 bases between. CDR3 in DNA: TGCGCCAGCAGTAGGGGGGCCGACTCCTACAATGAGCAGTTCTTC. It encodes CASSRGADSYNEQFF.

This sequence joins TRBV5-5 and TRBJ1-5; D is uncertain. The germline gives CDR1 SGHKS, CDR2 YYEKEE (reference sequence). V shed 0 bases and J shed 8 bases, with 6 bases lying between them. The CDR3 runs to 12 residues. Written as DNA, the CDR3 is TGTGCCAGCAGCTTGGCCTTGGAGCCCCAGCATTTT. Its translation is CASSLALEPQHF.

This clonotype was detected a few times. The V call is TRBV27, the J call TRBJ2-7; D gene unclear. CDR1 and CDR2 from the germline V gene are MNHEY and SMNVEV (reference sequence). The CDR3 runs to 14 residues. Trimming cost V 4 bases and J 0 bases, with 10 bases left between them. This CDR3 reads CASSWSSDSYEQYF. CDR3 sequence (DNA): TGTGCCAGCAGTTGGTCCAGCGACTCCTACGAGCAGTACTTC.

CDR3 loop: CASSQVVTSSGNTIYF. The CDR3 DNA follows: TGCGCCAGCAGCCAAGTCGTCACTAGCTCTGGAAACACCATATATTTT. This chain links TRBV4-1 with TRBJ1-3; no clear D gene. Trimming shortened V by 1 base and J by 0 bases, and 10 bases separated the two germline ends. The CDR3 is 16 residues long. Germline CDR1 and CDR2: MGHRA and YSYEKL.

V gene TRBV2 combines with J gene TRBJ1-5; TRBD1 is a possible D gene (5 bases). The germline V gene encodes CDR1 SNHLY and CDR2 FYNNEI. Trimming cost V 7 bases and J 0 bases, with 16 bases left between them. The CDR3 spans 16 residues. The CDR3 is CASKGGRGLSNQPQHF. The CDR3 DNA reads as TGTGCCAGCAAGGGAGGGAGGGGCCTTAGCAATCAGCCCCAGCATTTT. The whole variable domain, filled in from reference TRBV2 and TRBJ1-5, reads EPEVTQTPSHQVTQMGQEVILRCVPISNHLYFYWYRQILGQKVEFLVSFYNNEISEKSEIFDDQFSVERPDGSNFTLKIRSTKLEDSAMYFCASKGGRGLSNQPQHFGDGTRLSIL.

V usage is TRBV20-1 and J usage is TRBJ1-5; D possibly corresponds to TRBD1 (6 bases). The germline gives CDR1 DFQATT, CDR2 SNEGSKA (reference sequence). The CDR3 has 15 residues. Trimming took off 0 bases at V and 5 bases at J, with 14 bases between the two ends. CDR3 in DNA: TGCAGTGCTAGAGATGCGGTGGGGGCTCATCAGCCCCAGCATTTT. It specifies CSARDAVGAHQPQHF.

The chain couples TRBV6-2 or TRBV6-3 to TRBJ1-6; 9 bases are a match to TRBD1. The V gene's germline CDR1 is MNHEY and CDR2 SVGEGT. There are 20 residues in the CDR3. V trimming: 4 bases; J trimming: 2 bases; junction bases outside the gene matches: 15. The CDR3 reads CASSFLNLDRGQTYNSPLHF. In DNA, the CDR3 is TGTGCCAGCAGTTTCCTCAACTTGGACAGGGGTCAAACCTATAATTCACCCCTCCACTTT.

V gene TRBV7-2 combines with J gene TRBJ1-1, with D possibly being TRBD1 (5 bases). V was clipped by 5 bases and J by 1 base, with 11 bases between them. CDR1 and CDR2 (germline): SGHTA, FQGNSA. The CDR3 runs to 14 residues. The CDR3 DNA is TGTGCCAGCAGCCTCAGGGAAGGGAACACTGAAGCTTTCTTT. Translation: CASSLREGNTEAFF.

Many counts were recorded for this clonotype. V and J are TRBV6-5 and TRBJ1-5, with TRBD1 matching 7 bases. This CDR3 comprises 18 residues. Germline loops: CDR1 MNHEY, CDR2 SVGAGI. V shed 2 bases and J 0 bases; nucleotides not matched to a gene: 10. The CDR3 DNA follows: TGTGCCAGCAGTTACCCCCTCCGGGACAGCTATAGCAATCAGCCCCAGCATTTT. As protein: CASSYPLRDSYSNQPQHF.

A few counts support this clonotype. This rearrangement joins TRBV20-1 to TRBJ2-3, with D perhaps matching TRBD1 (6 bases). This CDR3 has 15 residues. Trimming shortened V by 0 bases and J by 4 bases, and 14 bases separated the two germline ends. Per the germline V gene, CDR1 is DFQATT and CDR2 is SNEGSKA (reference sequence). The CDR3 is CSARDYRVGADTQYF. In DNA, the CDR3 is TGCAGTGCTAGAGACTACAGGGTTGGCGCAGATACGCAGTATTTT.

The chain uses TRBV19 and TRBJ2-7; 8 positions match TRBD1. The CDR3 is 13 residues long. Germline V CDR1 and CDR2: LNHDA, SQIVND (reference sequence). The junction had 11 bases not matched to a gene; V was cut back by 10 bases and J by 6 bases. CDR3 loop: CATTQGAGGEQYF. CDR3 nucleotide sequence: TGTGCCACCACCCAGGGGGCTGGTGGCGAGCAGTACTTC.

This clonotype appeared many times. This chain links TRBV12-3 or TRBV12-4 with TRBJ2-1; 8 nucleotides agree with TRBD2. The CDR3 runs 14 residues. V lost 11 bases to trimming and J lost 5 bases; unmatched junction nucleotides: 11. The CDR3 sequence: CAGARRAGDNEQFF. In DNA, the CDR3 is TGTGCCGGGGCCCGTAGAGCGGGGGACAATGAGCAGTTCTTC.

V gene TRBV20-1 combines with J gene TRBJ2-7; 10 bases are a match to TRBD2. The germline CDR1 and CDR2 sequences are DFQATT and SNEGSKA (reference sequence). V was pared by 2 bases and J by 3 bases, with 4 bases of the junction left unmatched. The CDR3 contains 14 residues. The CDR3 sequence is CSARLAGAHYEQYF. CDR3 in DNA: TGCAGTGCTAGACTAGCGGGGGCCCACTACGAGCAGTACTTC.

This clonotype was detected a few times. The chain combines TRBV19 with TRBJ2-1; 8 bases map to TRBD2. This CDR3 is 16 amino acids long. J was trimmed by 0 bases and V by 2 bases; bases with no gene match: 3. The germline gives CDR1 LNHDA, CDR2 SQIVND (reference sequence). CDR3 residues: CASSISGGYSYNEQFF. DNA of the CDR3: TGTGCCAGTAGTATATCGGGGGGGTACTCCTACAATGAGCAGTTCTTC.

The V and J genes are TRBV20-1 and TRBJ2-2; 9 bases agree with TRBD1. Germline CDR1 DFQATT, CDR2 SNEGSKA (reference sequence). The CDR3 extends over 16 amino acids. With V trimmed by 5 bases and J by 5 bases, 12 bases remained unmatched. CDR3 residues: CSASTFRDRGTGELFF. In nucleotides, the CDR3 is TGCAGTGCTTCCACCTTTCGAGACAGGGGGACCGGGGAGCTGTTTTTT.

This sequence joins TRBV5-1 and TRBJ1-1; D gene unclear. Between the trimmed V and J ends, which lost 4 bases and 5 bases, there was a span of 12 bases. From germline, CDR1 is SGHRS and CDR2 YFSETQ. The CDR3 loop spans 13 amino acids. CDR3 protein: CASSPLLGTEAFF. The CDR3 DNA follows: TGCGCCAGCAGCCCTCTACTGGGAACTGAAGCTTTCTTT.

This clonotype was seen only a few times. V and J are TRBV5-1 and TRBJ2-3; the D call may be TRBD1 or TRBD2 (5 bases each). Germline V gives CDR1 SGHRS, CDR2 YFSETQ. CDR3 length equals 15 residues. V was pared by 2 bases and J by 2 bases, with 12 bases between. CDR3 residues: CASSLTGPHTDTQYF. Written as DNA, the CDR3 is TGCGCCAGCAGCTTAACGGGACCACACACAGATACGCAGTATTTT. Filled out from reference TRBV5-1 and TRBJ2-3, the complete variable domain reads KAGVTQTPRYLIKTRGQQVTLSCSPISGHRSVSWYQQTPGQGLQFLFEYFSETQRNKGNFPGRFSGRQFSNSRSEMNVSTLELGDSALYLCASSLTGPHTDTQYFGPGTRLTVL.

There are a few counts of this clonotype. The chain couples TRBV2 to TRBJ2-2, with 7 bases that match TRBD1. The CDR3 sequence is 16 residues long. CDR1 and CDR2 from the germline V gene are SNHLY and FYNNEI. Unmatched junction bases numbered 7, after V lost 2 bases and J lost 4 bases. The CDR3 coding sequence is TGTGCCAGCAGTGAATTTTTGGGACAGTTCACCGGGGAGCTGTTTTTT. Its protein is CASSEFLGQFTGELFF.

This clonotype has a handful of counts. The chain couples TRBV12-3 or TRBV12-4 to TRBJ2-1; no reliable D call. This CDR3 contains 14 residues. Deletions cut 7 bases from V and 1 base from J, with 11 bases between. CDR3 amino acids: CASNGPESYNEQFF. In DNA, the CDR3 is TGTGCCAGCAACGGGCCGGAATCCTACAATGAGCAGTTCTTC.

DNA of the CDR3: TGCTGCGCTAGAGCCTTAACCCTTCCTTCTAGCACAGATACGCAGTATTTT. This codes for CCARALTLPSSTDTQYF. The chain is built from TRBV20-1 and TRBJ2-3; D uncertain. Per germline, CDR1 DFQATT and CDR2 SNEGSKA (reference sequence). The CDR3 has 17 residues.

V is TRBV4-1 and J is TRBJ2-3, with a weak D call TRBD1 (6 bases). Trimming shortened V by 0 bases and J by 10 bases, and 14 bases separated the two germline ends. Germline CDR1 and CDR2: MGHRA and YSYEKL. The CDR3 sequence is 14 residues long. The CDR3 region is CASSQDQGLGAQYF. The CDR3 DNA is TGCGCCAGCAGCCAAGACCAGGGGCTTGGGGCGCAGTATTTT.

There are a few counts of this clonotype. The chain links TRBV5-5 to TRBJ1-4; D gene unclear. Trimming pared 4 bases from V and 0 bases from J, leaving 10 bases between. CDR1 is SGHKS, CDR2 YYEKEE, per germline (reference sequence). This CDR3 has 15 amino acids. CDR3 coding DNA: TGTGCCAGCAGCCCTGAGGGAGCAACTAATGAAAAACTGTTTTTT. Translating gives CASSPEGATNEKLFF.

This clonotype was counted only a few times. This chain links TRBV5-6 with TRBJ2-7, with 8 bases that match TRBD1. CDR3 length: 12 residues. Germline CDR1 is SGHDT and CDR2 is YYEEEE. The J segment lost 6 bases and the V segment lost 4 bases, leaving 3 bases of the junction unmatched. The CDR3 spells CASSQDRAEQYF. The CDR3 nucleotides read TGTGCCAGCAGCCAGGACAGGGCCGAGCAGTACTTC. Supplemented by reference TRBV5-6 and TRBJ2-7, the full variable domain reads DAGVTQSPTHLIKTRGQQVTLRCSPKSGHDTVSWYQQALGQGPQFIFQYYEEEERQRGNFPDRFSGHQFPNYSSELNVNALLLGDSALYLCASSQDRAEQYFGPGTRLTVT.

The CDR3 bases are TGTGCCAGCAGCTCCCGGGTGGGGACAGATACGCAGTATTTT. The encoded protein is CASSSRVGTDTQYF. This chain joins TRBV7-2 and TRBJ2-3; D is unclear. Germline CDR1 SGHTA, CDR2 FQGNSA. CDR3 length equals 14 residues. Deletions cut 4 bases from V and 3 bases from J, with 11 bases between.

The V call is TRBV21-1, the J call TRBJ1-2; the tabulated D call, TRBD1, remains unverified against the DNA. TRBV21-1 is a pseudogene locus. CDR3 length equals 14 residues. The CDR3 loop reads CASSTQGPGYGYTF. Written as DNA, the CDR3 is TGTGCCAGCAGCACACAGGGGCCTGGCTATGGCTACACCTTC.

V and J are TRBV9 and TRBJ2-5; 9 positions agree with TRBD1. CDR1 is SGDLS, CDR2 YYNGEE, per germline. There are 14 residues in the CDR3. V dropped 3 bases and J dropped 5; count of bases not matched to a gene: 5. For the CDR3, the DNA is TGTGCCAGCAGCGACGGGACAGGGAGGGAGACCCAGTACTTC. Amino acids: CASSDGTGRETQYF.